These 21 T cell receptor beta chains share one sample of origin, sequenced in a study of fetal regulatory T cell absence and autoimmunity (dated by TCRdb to 2015 to 2018). The method was the immunoSEQ multiplex PCR assay. Entries here come from immuneACCESS through TCRdb and include only in-frame sequences with V and J called. Some clones fail to appear in such tables; in the studies checked, an unresolved V gene covers under half of the shortfall, and the cause of the remainder is unknown. This sample comprises around 100,000 clones, approximately 75% of them detected only once. Less than 2.5% of the sample comes from the top ten. Sample: pancreas tissue. These receptor sequences come from a male donor with IPEX syndrome.

V is TRBV6-1 and J is TRBJ1-2; D possibly corresponds to TRBD1 (5 bases). This CDR3 contains 14 residues. The V and J ends lost 5 bases and 6 bases respectively, with 16 bases between them. Germline CDR1 reads MNHNS; CDR2 reads SASEGT. The CDR3 reads CASSTPAGGNGYTF. As DNA, the CDR3 is TGTGCCAGCAGTACCCCAGCCGGGGGGAATGGCTACACCTTC.

The chain joins TRBV5-6 to TRBJ1-6, with TRBD1 matching over 9 bases. The CDR3 spans 13 residues. Germline V CDR1 and CDR2: SGHDT, YYEEEE. The ends lost 4 bases at V and 7 bases at J; junction bases unmatched: 0. In DNA form, the CDR3 reads TGTGCCAGCAGCACAGGGGGCAATTCACCCCTCCACTTT. This translates into CASSTGGNSPLHF.

Worth noting for this clone: The junction shows a germline mismatch at one end, possibly a read error. The chain recombines TRBV7-9 with TRBJ2-1; no clear D. The CDR3 spans 12 residues. CDR1 is SEHNR and CDR2 is FQNEAQ in the germline V gene (reference sequence). The CDR3 region has the DNA TGCCTTGCGGTCGCCAGTTACAATGAGCAGTTCTTC. This sequence encodes CLAVASYNEQFF.

This chain links TRBV9 with TRBJ1-2; no clear D gene. V was clipped by 4 bases and J by 5 bases, with 18 bases between them. The germline gives CDR1 SGDLS, CDR2 YYNGEE. The CDR3 is 15 amino acids. The CDR3 protein is CASSTSEAAGYGYTF. CDR3 nucleotides: TGTGCCAGCAGCACCTCTGAGGCGGCTGGGTATGGCTACACCTTC.

V and J are TRBV25-1 and TRBJ1-4; a weak D match, TRBD1 (6 bases). Germline CDR1 is MGHDK and CDR2 is SYGVNS. Trimming removed 5 bases from V and 0 bases from J, with 13 bases in between. There are 16 residues in the CDR3. The CDR3 DNA sequence: TGTGCCAGCAGTAAAGGACAGATTGCAACTAATGAAAAACTGTTTTTT. The encoded protein is CASSKGQIATNEKLFF.

The V call is TRBV6-1, the J call TRBJ1-4, with a weak D call TRBD1 (6 bases). The CDR3 has 15 amino acids. The V gene's germline CDR1 is MNHNS and CDR2 SASEGT. V gave up 6 bases and J gave up 4 bases, with 15 bases separating them. The CDR3 spells CASRTPQGLNEKLFF. For the CDR3, the DNA is TGTGCCAGCAGGACCCCACAGGGCCTTAATGAAAAACTGTTTTTT.

This clone was detected once. This chain joins TRBV14 and TRBJ2-5; TRBD2 matches at 7 bases. After removal of 4 bases from V and 2 bases from J, the junction contained 10 bases not matched to a gene. Germline loops: CDR1 SGHDN, CDR2 FVKESK. The CDR3 has 16 residues. DNA of the CDR3: TGTGCCAGCAGCCTGGGGCTAGCGGAACCACAAGAGACCCAGTACTTC. Protein: CASSLGLAEPQETQYF.

The rearrangement uses TRBV12-5 and TRBJ2-7; D remains unclear. V lost 3 bases, J lost 7 bases, and 10 bases lay in between. The CDR3 runs to 12 residues. Germline values: CDR1 LGHNT, CDR2 FRNRAP. DNA of the CDR3: TGTGCTAGTGGTTTTACCCTGCGGGAGCAGTACTTC. Its protein product is CASGFTLREQYF.

V gene TRBV18 combines with J gene TRBJ2-3; tentatively, D is TRBD2 (5 bases). The V end was cut by 3 bases, the J end by 0 bases, with 13 bases between. Germline V lookup: CDR1 KGHSH, CDR2 LQKENI. There are 16 residues in the CDR3. The CDR3 sequence: CASSPRREPSTDTQYF. CDR3 coding DNA: TGTGCCAGCTCACCGAGACGGGAACCTAGCACAGATACGCAGTATTTT.

This clone was recorded only once. The CDR3, as DNA: TGTGCCAGCAGTTTAAACGGGCTAGCGGGAGGATGGGATACGCAGTATTTT. Its translation is CASSLNGLAGGWDTQYF. V is TRBV27 and J is TRBJ2-3; the match to TRBD2 covers 11 bases. V lost 2 bases to trimming and J lost 6 bases; unmatched junction nucleotides: 10. Germline values: CDR1 MNHEY, CDR2 SMNVEV (reference sequence). The CDR3 is 17 residues long.

The chain recombines TRBV4-3 with TRBJ2-5; D is perhaps TRBD2 (5 bases). V was clipped by 0 bases and J by 3 bases, with 8 bases between them. Per germline, CDR1 LGHNA and CDR2 YSLEER. This CDR3 has 14 amino acids. The chain's CDR3 is CASSQDWGEETQYF. CDR3 in DNA: TGCGCCAGCAGCCAAGATTGGGGAGAAGAGACCCAGTACTTC.

The sample holds a few counts of this clone. This chain uses TRBV6-1 with TRBJ1-6; D may be TRBD1 (5 bases). There are 15 residues in the CDR3. CDR1 is MNHNS, CDR2 SASEGT, per germline. The germline V and J ends were trimmed by 7 bases and 6 bases, with 16 bases remaining between them. Here the CDR3 reads CASTEPGRVNSPLHF. In nucleotides, the CDR3 is TGTGCCAGCACCGAGCCGGGCAGGGTTAATTCACCCCTCCACTTT.

The rearrangement links TRBV11-2 to TRBJ2-2; weak D call: TRBD2 (5 bases). The CDR3 runs to 17 residues. Germline assignment: CDR1 SGHAT and CDR2 FQNNGV. Trimming took 5 bases from V and 3 from J, leaving 19 bases between them. The CDR3 region has the DNA TGTGCCAGCAGCCCCTTCCGACGGCTAGCTTACACCGGGGAGCTGTTTTTT. Residues: CASSPFRRLAYTGELFF.

V gene TRBV2 combines with J gene TRBJ2-7; D is uncertain. Trimming removed 1 base at V and 3 bases at J, with 1 base between. This CDR3 region has 11 residues. Germline CDR1 and CDR2: SNHLY and FYNNEI. CDR3 in amino acids: CASSEVYEQYF. The DNA for the CDR3 is TGTGCCAGCAGTGAAGTCTACGAGCAGTACTTC.

The chain joins TRBV27 to TRBJ2-7, with D maybe TRBD1 (6 bases). Trimming removed 1 base from V and 1 base from J, with 8 bases in between. This CDR3 has 14 residues. Per the germline V gene, CDR1 is MNHEY and CDR2 is SMNVEV (reference sequence). In nucleotides, the CDR3 is TGTGCCAGCAGTTTATGGGGGACATCCTACGAGCAGTACTTC. Translating gives CASSLWGTSYEQYF.

V and J are TRBV20-1 and TRBJ2-5; D is unclear. The CDR3 spans 11 residues. Trimming shortened V by 2 bases and J by 5 bases, and 6 bases separated the two germline ends. In germline, CDR1 is DFQATT, CDR2 SNEGSKA (reference sequence). In DNA form, the CDR3 reads TGCAGTGCTAGACCCATGGAGACCCAGTACTTC. It translates to CSARPMETQYF.

A single count supports this clone. The chain links TRBV5-1 to TRBJ2-5; 12 bases match TRBD2. The CDR3 totals 15 residues. V trimming: 7 bases; J trimming: 1 base; junction bases outside the gene matches: 5. Germline CDR1 reads SGHRS; CDR2 reads YFSETQ. For the CDR3, the DNA is TGCGCCAGCTCCAGACTAGCGGGGGCCCAAGAGACCCAGTACTTC. Its protein product is CASSRLAGAQETQYF.

The chain uses TRBV19 and TRBJ1-1, with TRBD1 matching 9 bases. The CDR3 is 15 amino acids. V trimming: 3 bases; J trimming: 5 bases; junction bases outside the gene matches: 7. Germline lookup yields CDR1 LNHDA and CDR2 SQIVND (reference sequence). The CDR3 spells CASSILGTGRTEAFF. In DNA form, the CDR3 reads TGTGCCAGTAGTATTTTGGGGACAGGGCGGACTGAAGCTTTCTTT.

The chain links TRBV7-9 to TRBJ2-2; tentatively, D is TRBD2 (6 bases). The germline CDR1 and CDR2 sequences are SEHNR and FQNEAQ (reference sequence). This CDR3 comprises 16 residues. The V and J ends lost 5 bases and 1 base respectively, with 14 bases between them. CDR3 bases: TGTGCCAGCAGCCCCCCCGGCGGGGTGAACACCGGGGAGCTGTTTTTT. The encoded protein is CASSPPGGVNTGELFF.

CDR3 protein: CASSLWQGAALNTEAFF. The CDR3 region has the DNA TGTGCCAGCAGTTTATGGCAGGGGGCGGCTCTGAACACTGAAGCTTTCTTT. The gene calls are TRBV27 and TRBJ1-1, with 8 bases fitting TRBD1. V dropped 1 base and J dropped 0; count of bases not matched to a gene: 7. The germline gives CDR1 MNHEY, CDR2 SMNVEV (reference sequence). This CDR3 has 17 residues.

The chain links TRBV7-9 to TRBJ1-6; 8 bases align to TRBD1. CDR3 size: 15 residues. Looked up from germline, CDR1 is SEHNR and CDR2 is FQNEAQ (reference sequence). J lost 5 bases, V lost 5 bases, and 5 bases had no gene match. The CDR3 DNA sequence: TGTGCCAGCAGCCTGAGGACAGGGAATAATTCACCCCTCCACTTT. Encoded protein: CASSLRTGNNSPLHF. Looking up the rest from reference TRBV7-9 and TRBJ1-6 gives the full variable domain: DTGVSQNPRHKITKRGQNVTFRCDPISEHNRLYWYRQTLGQGPEFLTYFQNEAQLEKSRLLSDRFSAERPKGSFSTLEIQRTEQGDSAMYLCASSLRTGNNSPLHFGNGTRLTVT.